Listed below are T cell receptor beta chains from one sample, sequenced in a study of T cells expressing NK-cell markers. TCRdb derives one entry per CDR3 protein from the 5' RACE reads, leaving out DNA. Its listing shows 400,000 to 500,000 distinct CDR3 sequences. Sequenced material: blood T cells: a sorted CD56 or NKG2C T cell subset, CD4+ or CD8+ T cells, or bulk PBMC T cells (not recorded which). These receptors were obtained from a woman between 18 and 70 years old in good health. The CDR3 runs from the conserved cysteine through the conserved F or W.

TRBJ2-3 | TRBV6-5 | CASSSPSRGAGAADTQYF
TRBJ2-1 | TRBV4-2 | CASSQVQLAGGDEQFF
TRBJ2-7 | TRBV29-1 | CSVEMSSGRGDEQYF
TRBJ2-1 | TRBV5-1 | CASSLGWESIIEQFF
TRBJ2-7 | TRBV28 | CASVRAGVGEQYF
TRBJ1-5 | TRBV6-2/TRBV6-3 | CASSYLAEGGQPQHF
TRBJ2-1 | TRBV4-2 | CASSPRLALDEQFF
TRBJ2-7 | TRBV6-5 | CASSYSGRAYEQYF
TRBJ1-2 | TRBV7-9 | CASSFTGGTGLNYGYTF
TRBJ2-1 | TRBV7-2 | CASSGTGTSEFF
TRBJ1-1 | TRBV7-9 | CASSQGQVVTEAFF
TRBJ2-1 | TRBV6-2/TRBV6-3 | CASSSSGLAGPAMWNEQFF
TRBJ2-1 | TRBV4-2 | CASSHPGRTETYNEQFF
TRBJ2-3 | TRBV5-1 | CASSSQTSTDTQYF
TRBJ2-7 | TRBV5-1 | CASSLGSIGDEQYF
TRBJ1-2 | TRBV4-3 | CASSRDRAWGYTF
TRBJ2-1 | TRBV15 | CATSRSSASGRAFRFF
TRBJ1-2 | TRBV7-2 | CASSPYQALDGYTF
TRBJ1-6 | TRBV7-2 | CASSESPKGSPLHF
TRBJ2-5 | TRBV7-8 | CASSLGITGTQYF
TRBJ2-6 | TRBV5-1 | CASSLVGSPSGANVLTF
TRBJ1-3 | TRBV7-7 | CASSLVKGNSGNTIYF
TRBJ2-1 | TRBV9 | CASSGGGGDEGEQFF
TRBJ2-2 | TRBV6-1 | CASGDAGTGIRELFF
TRBJ2-1 | TRBV7-2 | CASSPPLAGGNEQFF
TRBJ2-3 | TRBV3-1 | CASSQRSRGRADTQYF
TRBJ2-3 | TRBV9 | CASSVGGTGGLNTQYF
TRBJ1-2 | TRBV5-1 | CASSLAGQENYGYTF
TRBJ2-7 | TRBV30 | CAWSFRDRQYF
TRBJ1-4 | TRBV29-1 | CSVANTIATNEKLFF
TRBJ2-1 | TRBV5-1 | CASSLALDTFQGDEQFF
TRBJ1-5 | TRBV19 | CASSMPLEGQPQHF
TRBJ1-2 | TRBV10-3 | CAISGLPYGYTF
TRBJ2-7 | TRBV18 | CASSPRAGVYEQYF
TRBJ2-4 | TRBV5-1 | CASSGAGGEVKNIQYF
TRBJ1-5 | TRBV20-1 | CSEASAGSNQPQHF
TRBJ1-6 | TRBV4-3 | CASSNQGSPLHF
TRBJ1-5 | TRBV5-1 | CASSLGEQPNQPQHF
TRBJ2-7 | TRBV7-9 | CASSLDFWDRGTEQYF
TRBJ2-1 | TRBV5-6 | CASSGRTVRTNEQFF
TRBJ1-1 | TRBV14 | CASSRQGPSFSEAFF
TRBJ2-3 | TRBV7-2 | CASSLGLAGVDTQYF
TRBJ2-3 | TRBV27 | CASSSPGTGPHPGTDTQYF
TRBJ1-4 | TRBV12-3/TRBV12-4 | CASSTSAGEKLFF
TRBJ2-7 | TRBV6-2/TRBV6-3 | CASTELGQGGYEQYF
TRBJ2-7 | TRBV5-5 | CASSPSTYLAGVFLEQYF
TRBJ2-7 | TRBV7-9 | CASSPPGLASYEQYF
TRBJ1-3 | TRBV10-2 | CASSEGQGLSGNTIYF
TRBJ2-7 | TRBV20-1 | CSARGSPQGSSYEQYF
TRBJ1-2 | TRBV7-9 | CASSVSAIGYTF
TRBJ2-1 | TRBV7-9 | CASSSRLAANYNEQFF
TRBJ2-3 | TRBV7-9 | CASSFPGLGTQYF
TRBJ2-7 | TRBV5-1 | CASSTHREEYEQYF